Below are 28 T cell receptor beta chains sequenced from a single sample in a study of shared clonotypes between healthy human individuals. The repertoire was sequenced with immunoSEQ multiplex PCR; TCRdb's copy has only in-frame clones and lacks some. The data show 2.5 million or so clones, over 85% seen once. The sample comprised naive CD4+ T cells sorted from blood. Subset denoted: CD45RA+ positively selected. The receptors originated from a man between 18 and 29 years old in good health.

The chain has TRBV29-1 and TRBJ2-7; 7 positions agree with TRBD1. The CDR3 covers 15 residues. The V segment lost 4 bases and the J segment 0 bases; nucleotides outside the gene matches: 9. CDR1 is SQVTM and CDR2 is ANQGSEA in the germline V gene. The CDR3 loop is CSVVLGGRSSYEQYF. DNA for the CDR3: TGCAGCGTTGTTTTAGGGGGCAGGAGCTCCTACGAGCAGTACTTC.

The chain uses TRBV2 and TRBJ2-3, with D perhaps assigned TRBD1 or TRBD2 (6 bases each). The ends were cut back, 3 bases at V and 3 bases at J, with 13 bases in the middle. There are 15 residues in the CDR3. Per the germline V gene, CDR1 is SNHLY and CDR2 is FYNNEI. The CDR3 nucleotides read TGTGCCAGCAGTGAGCTGGGGGGCAGGACAGATACGCAGTATTTT. It is translated as CASSELGGRTDTQYF.

V usage is TRBV6-1 and J usage is TRBJ2-7; no clear D gene. Germline loops: CDR1 MNHNS, CDR2 SASEGT. The V end was cut by 6 bases, the J end by 0 bases, with 6 bases between. The CDR3 contains 12 residues. The CDR3 loop is CASRSSSYEQYF. CDR3 sequence (DNA): TGTGCCAGCAGAAGTAGCTCCTACGAGCAGTACTTC.

This clone was counted only a few times. The CDR3 DNA follows: TGTGCCAGTAGTACCTACAGGGTCACTGAAGCTTTCTTT. Translation: CASSTYRVTEAFF. The V call is TRBV19, the J call TRBJ1-1; TRBD1 might be the D (6 bases). The CDR3 runs 13 residues. The V gene lost 4 bases and the J gene lost 4 bases, with 10 bases spanning the gap. Germline V CDR1 and CDR2: LNHDA, SQIVND (reference sequence).

The chain is built from TRBV28 and TRBJ1-2; no firm D call. The CDR3 spans 12 residues. Germline V gene data show CDR1 as MDHEN and CDR2 as SYDVKM. Deletions cut 5 bases from V and 7 bases from J, with 11 bases between. CDR3 in DNA: TGTGCCAGCAGTCCACTTCCCAGTGGCTACACCTTC. Translating gives CASSPLPSGYTF.

The chain combines TRBV6-6 with TRBJ1-2; 7 positions match TRBD1. The CDR3 is made up of 14 amino acids. V trimming: 2 bases; J trimming: 3 bases; junction bases outside the gene matches: 3. Per germline, CDR1 MNHNY and CDR2 SVGAGI (reference sequence). The CDR3 bases are TGTGCCAGCAGTTACAAGGGGGCTGACTATGGCTACACCTTC. It is translated as CASSYKGADYGYTF.

This clone was seen more than once but under ten times. The J gene is TRBJ1-1, the V gene TRBV19, with 7 positions matching TRBD1. The junction had 10 bases not matched to a gene; V was cut back by 4 bases and J by 5 bases. This CDR3 has 15 residues. Germline V gives CDR1 LNHDA, CDR2 SQIVND (reference sequence). The CDR3 loop is CASSKSRQGGTEAFF. DNA of the CDR3: TGTGCCAGTAGTAAAAGTCGACAGGGAGGGACTGAAGCTTTCTTT.

The V call is TRBV18, the J call TRBJ2-2; 8 bases are a match to TRBD1. V was clipped by 3 bases and J by 3 bases; unmatched bases: 3. Germline V gene lookup returns CDR1 KGHSH and CDR2 LQKENI. This CDR3 region has 15 residues. The CDR3 loop reads CASSPGQEYTGELFF. In DNA form, the CDR3 reads TGTGCCAGCTCACCGGGACAGGAATACACCGGGGAGCTGTTTTTT. Full variable domain (outside the CDR3, taken from reference TRBV18 and TRBJ2-2): NAGVMQNPRHLVRRRGQEARLRCSPMKGHSHVYWYRQLPEEGLKFMVYLQKENIIDESGMPKERFSAEFPKEGPSILRIQQVVRGDSAAYFCASSPGQEYTGELFFGEGSRLTVL.

V is TRBV7-2 and J is TRBJ2-3; 11 bases are a match to TRBD2. Trimming removed 6 bases from V and 9 bases from J; junction bases left unmatched: 14. The CDR3 has 16 amino acids. Germline V gives CDR1 SGHTA, CDR2 FQGNSA. For the CDR3, the DNA is TGTGCCAGCAGGTTGACTAGCGGGATCCTAAGTGGGACGCAGTATTTT. As protein: CASRLTSGILSGTQYF. Filled out from reference TRBV7-2 and TRBJ2-3, the complete variable domain reads GAGVSQSPSNKVTEKGKDVELRCDPISGHTALYWYRQSLGQGLEFLIYFQGNSAPDKSGLPSDRFSAERTGGSVSTLTIQRTQQEDSAVYLCASRLTSGILSGTQYFGPGTRLTVL.

V gene TRBV29-1 combines with J gene TRBJ2-1, with D maybe TRBD2 (5 bases). V lost 5 bases and J 10 bases, leaving 18 bases between the germline ends. This CDR3 is built from 13 residues. Germline V gene lookup returns CDR1 SQVTM and CDR2 ANQGSEA. The chain's CDR3 is CSVLAGFNGEQFF. In DNA, the CDR3 is TGCAGCGTTCTGGCGGGCTTTAACGGGGAGCAGTTCTTC.

V and J are TRBV4-1 and TRBJ2-2; 7 nucleotides match TRBD2. The CDR3 is 16 amino acids. The trim removed 0 bases at V and 0 bases at J, leaving 1 base unmatched. The V gene's germline CDR1 is MGHRA and CDR2 YSYEKL. CDR3 coding DNA: TGCGCCAGCAGCCAAGAGGGGGGGACGAACACCGGGGAGCTGTTTTTT. This encodes CASSQEGGTNTGELFF.

The gene calls are TRBV28 and TRBJ1-4, with unresolved D. The V gene's germline CDR1 is MDHEN and CDR2 SYDVKM. The CDR3 is 14 amino acids. Trimming pared 7 bases from V and 2 bases from J, leaving 11 bases between. This CDR3 reads CASTPFTTNEKLFF. The CDR3 DNA is TGTGCCAGCACCCCTTTTACCACTAATGAAAAACTGTTTTTT.

This clone showed up just a few times. Other DNA sequences in this sample translate to the same CDR3. V gene TRBV4-1 combines with J gene TRBJ2-1; 12 positions agree with TRBD2. Germline V lookup: CDR1 MGHRA, CDR2 YSYEKL. The CDR3 sequence is 16 residues long. Trimming at V came to 0 bases and at J to 7 bases, leaving 4 bases not matched to a gene. This CDR3 reads CASSQEALAGGNEQFF. Here the CDR3 DNA reads TGCGCCAGCAGCCAAGAGGCACTAGCGGGGGGTAATGAGCAGTTCTTC.

The V and J genes are TRBV5-6 and TRBJ2-1; no firm D call. V was cut by 4 bases and J by 5 bases, with 10 bases left in between. The length of the CDR3 is 13 residues. CDR1 is SGHDT and CDR2 is YYEEEE in the germline V gene. The CDR3 sequence is CASSTDGHNEQFF. Written as DNA, the CDR3 is TGTGCCAGCAGCACGGACGGTCACAATGAGCAGTTCTTC.

This sequence joins TRBV6-5 and TRBJ1-1; D is ambiguous. This CDR3 has 12 residues. V gave up 5 bases and J gave up 11 bases, with 15 bases separating them. Germline CDR1 is MNHEY and CDR2 is SVGAGI. CDR3 in amino acids: CASSTPSMVAFF. For the CDR3, the DNA is TGTGCCAGCAGTACACCGTCGATGGTGGCTTTCTTT.

This clone was seen just once. The sample has other DNA sequences that encode this CDR3 too. This sequence joins TRBV4-1 and TRBJ1-1; 7 bases line up with TRBD1. Germline lookup yields CDR1 MGHRA and CDR2 YSYEKL. There are 13 residues in the CDR3. With V trimmed by 9 bases and J by 2 bases, 6 bases remained unmatched. The CDR3 DNA is TGCGCCAGTTCACAGGGGAGAAACACTGAAGCTTTCTTT. Translation gives CASSQGRNTEAFF.

V is TRBV6-1 and J is TRBJ1-5, with TRBD1 matching over 7 bases. With V trimmed by 6 bases and J by 5 bases, 1 base remained unmatched. CDR3 length: 12 amino acids. Germline CDR1 and CDR2: MNHNS and SASEGT. The CDR3 region has the DNA TGTGCCAGCAGCAGGGGGGATCAGCCCCAGCATTTT. It is translated as CASSRGDQPQHF.

The chain employs TRBV7-8 and TRBJ1-2; the match to TRBD1 covers 8 bases. The CDR3 contains 13 residues. V lost 7 bases and J lost 2; bases outside the gene matches: 3. CDR1 is SGHVS, CDR2 FQNEAQ, per germline. CDR3 sequence (DNA): TGTGCCAGCACGGGACAGGAGAACTATGGCTACACCTTC. As protein: CASTGQENYGYTF.

On this clone: Other DNA sequences within the sample encode an identical CDR3. The genes are TRBV9 and TRBJ1-1, with a tentative D call TRBD1 (5 bases). Trimming left V 4 bases short and J 2 bases short, with 12 bases between. CDR1 SGDLS and CDR2 YYNGEE come from the germline V gene. CDR3 length: 14 residues. CDR3 loop: CASSPRGGNTEAFF. CDR3 coding DNA: TGTGCCAGCAGCCCTCGGGGGGGAAACACTGAAGCTTTCTTT.

The chain is built from TRBV18 and TRBJ1-5; D ambiguous. This CDR3 spans 14 amino acids. The germline gives CDR1 KGHSH, CDR2 LQKENI. Trimming removed 4 bases at V and 8 bases at J, with 15 bases between. The CDR3 region is CASSRGREPEPQHF. CDR3 nucleotides: TGTGCCAGCTCACGCGGGAGGGAGCCGGAGCCCCAGCATTTT.

This chain uses TRBV4-1 with TRBJ2-2; TRBD2 is a possible D gene (5 bases). Germline-derived CDR1 and CDR2 are MGHRA and YSYEKL. This CDR3 region has 15 residues. V shed 0 bases and J shed 8 bases, with 13 bases lying between them. This CDR3 reads CASSQDSGWRGELFF. The CDR3 DNA follows: TGCGCCAGCAGCCAAGACAGCGGCTGGAGGGGGGAGCTGTTTTTT.

The genes are TRBV6-1 and TRBJ1-2, with 9 positions matching TRBD1. There are 15 residues in the CDR3. V was pared by 8 bases and J by 8 bases, with 15 bases of the junction left unmatched. Germline V lookup: CDR1 MNHNS, CDR2 SASEGT. CDR3 bases: TGTGCCAGCGCAGCCCCGGGACAGGGTAAATTCGGCTACACCTTC. It translates to CASAAPGQGKFGYTF.

The chain joins TRBV10-1 to TRBJ2-3; 9 nucleotides line up with TRBD2. The CDR3 totals 16 residues. CDR1 WNHNN and CDR2 SYGVQD come from the germline V gene (reference sequence). V lost 3 bases to trimming and J lost 2 bases; unmatched junction nucleotides: 6. CDR3 protein: CASSDHSSGATDTQYF. CDR3 bases: TGCGCCAGCAGTGACCACTCTAGCGGGGCCACAGATACGCAGTATTTT.

On this clone: This sample includes further DNA sequences coding for the same CDR3. This chain connects TRBV5-1 to TRBJ2-3; D gene uncertain. Trimming cost V 5 bases and J 1 base, with 11 bases left between them. This CDR3 spans 14 amino acids. Germline CDR1 is SGHRS and CDR2 is YFSETQ. CDR3 protein: CASSQTSGTDTQYF. The CDR3 nucleotides are TGCGCCAGCAGTCAGACATCTGGCACAGATACGCAGTATTTT. The variable domain in full, completed from reference TRBV5-1 and TRBJ2-3, reads KAGVTQTPRYLIKTRGQQVTLSCSPISGHRSVSWYQQTPGQGLQFLFEYFSETQRNKGNFPGRFSGRQFSNSRSEMNVSTLELGDSALYLCASSQTSGTDTQYFGPGTRLTVL.

J is TRBJ2-7 and V is TRBV28; 9 nucleotides align to TRBD1. This CDR3 comprises 13 residues. The V segment lost 9 bases and the J segment 1 base; nucleotides outside the gene matches: 4. From germline, CDR1 is MDHEN and CDR2 SYDVKM. The chain's CDR3 is CASGDRVSYEQYF. The CDR3 DNA reads as TGTGCCAGTGGGGACAGGGTGTCCTACGAGCAGTACTTC.

Points on this clone: In the same sample, other DNA sequences code for this CDR3. The rearrangement links TRBV18 to TRBJ1-2; D is undetermined. This CDR3 region has 13 residues. Trimming took off 6 bases at V and 2 bases at J, with 10 bases between the two ends. Looked up from germline, CDR1 is KGHSH and CDR2 is LQKENI. CDR3 nucleotide sequence: TGTGCCAGCTCCCTAGATGGGAACTATGGCTACACCTTC. Its protein product is CASSLDGNYGYTF.

This chain uses TRBV28 with TRBJ1-2; possibly TRBD1 for D (5 bases). Germline CDR1 MDHEN, CDR2 SYDVKM. V was pared by 6 bases and J by 2 bases, with 16 bases between. The CDR3 has 15 residues. The CDR3 reads CASSSQGGANYGYTF. The CDR3 DNA is TGTGCCAGCAGCTCCCAAGGAGGGGCCAACTATGGCTACACCTTC.

The J gene is TRBJ1-1, the V gene TRBV6-5; 7 bases match TRBD1. This CDR3 is 13 amino acids long. V trimming: 6 bases; J trimming: 5 bases; junction bases outside the gene matches: 6. Germline loops: CDR1 MNHEY, CDR2 SVGAGI. In nucleotides, the CDR3 is TGTGCCAGCAGAGCCGACAGGGAAACTGAAGCTTTCTTT. This codes for CASRADRETEAFF.